This T cell receptor beta chain was captured in a study of blood T cell repertoires in COVID-19. In the study overall: COVID-19 samples, acute and convalescent, were from the United States, Italy and Spain. Sources were T cells, B-cell-depleted T cells, or PBMCs; the material itself was cDNA or gDNA.

This clone was counted a single time. Seattle patients were enrolled during active infection and followed longitudinally. Sequencing used immunoSEQ multiplex PCR; TCRdb keeps in-frame clones, though not all of them. The sample has almost 90,000 clones, 80% to 95% seen once. The receptor was derived from a young man with COVID-19, enrolled during active disease. Sequences were obtained from peripheral blood.

The DNA of the CDR3 is TGTGCCAGCAGTGAGGTCCCTGCGGGGTCCTACAATGAGCAGTTCTTC. This translates into CASSEVPAGSYNEQFF. V is TRBV6-4 and J is TRBJ2-1, with D possibly TRBD2 on 6 matching bases. The germline gives CDR1 MRHNA, CDR2 SNTAGT. The CDR3 is 16 amino acids. V lost 3 bases and J 1 base, leaving 13 bases between the germline ends.